This entry lists 17 T cell receptor beta chains sequenced from one sample in a study of Ad26.COV2.S vaccination and SARS-CoV-2 variants. Treatment reported: over 15 received Ad26.COV2.S at low or high dose, single or two shots; 5 received placebo; per-sample allocation not given. Repertoires come from day 63 after the first vaccine or placebo injection. TCRdb keeps only in-frame clones here, not all; method: immunoSEQ multiplex PCR. Of roughly 700,000 clones detected, roughly 90% appear once; the ten largest clones hold about 1.5%. This sample comprised peripheral blood, obtained in a trial of Ad26.COV2.S vaccine versus placebo. All receptors come from a person between 18 and 65 years old who received the Ad26.COV2.S COVID-19 vaccine or a placebo.

The sample holds one count of this clone. As DNA, the CDR3 is TGTGCCAGCTCACCGGGACACGAGAACACTGAAGCTTTCTTT. Translation gives CASSPGHENTEAFF. The gene calls are TRBV18 and TRBJ1-1, with D maybe TRBD1 (6 bases). The length of the CDR3 is 14 residues. V lost 3 bases and J lost 1, with 9 bases in between. The germline V gene encodes CDR1 KGHSH and CDR2 LQKENI. Combining the CDR3 with reference TRBV18 and TRBJ1-1 gives the whole variable domain NAGVMQNPRHLVRRRGQEARLRCSPMKGHSHVYWYRQLPEEGLKFMVYLQKENIIDESGMPKERFSAEFPKEGPSILRIQQVVRGDSAAYFCASSPGHENTEAFFGQGTRLTVV.

V and J are TRBV7-9 and TRBJ2-7; D is unresolved. The length of the CDR3 is 13 residues. The germline V gene has CDR1 SEHNR and CDR2 FQNEAQ (reference sequence). Trimming removed 2 bases at V and 3 bases at J, with 8 bases between. The CDR3 region has the DNA TGTGCCAGCAGCTTAAAGAGCGTCTACGAGCAGTACTTC. Encoded protein: CASSLKSVYEQYF. The full variable domain, in which reference TRBV7-9 and TRBJ2-7 provide the parts outside the CDR3, is DTGVSQNPRHKITKRGQNVTFRCDPISEHNRLYWYRQTLGQGPEFLTYFQNEAQLEKSRLLSDRFSAERPKGSFSTLEIQRTEQGDSAMYLCASSLKSVYEQYFGPGTRLTVT.

The chain couples TRBV19 to TRBJ2-2, with TRBD1 matching over 8 bases. Germline-derived CDR1 and CDR2 are LNHDA and SQIVND (reference sequence). CDR3 length: 15 amino acids. With V trimmed by 6 bases and J by 7 bases, 10 bases remained unmatched. CDR3 amino acids: CASSFWTGMGGELFF. CDR3 in DNA: TGTGCCAGTAGCTTCTGGACAGGGATGGGCGGGGAGCTGTTTTTT.

The chain couples TRBV9 to TRBJ2-3; no clear D. The CDR3 extends over 14 amino acids. Trimming pared 4 bases from V and 2 bases from J, leaving 11 bases between. The germline gives CDR1 SGDLS, CDR2 YYNGEE. CDR3 sequence (DNA): TGTGCCAGCAGCTCCCCCCTAACCACAGATACGCAGTATTTT. Translating it yields CASSSPLTTDTQYF.

The chain links TRBV27 to TRBJ1-4; D gene unclear. The germline CDR1 and CDR2 sequences are MNHEY and SMNVEV (reference sequence). V lost 2 bases and J 7 bases, leaving 17 bases between the germline ends. The CDR3 has 16 amino acids. The CDR3, as DNA: TGTGCCAGCAGTTTAAGAAACACCCCAGTGCCTGAAAAACTGTTTTTT. Translated, it gives CASSLRNTPVPEKLFF.

This clone was seen a few times. CDR3 amino acids: CASSVLKEQAFF. In DNA, the CDR3 is TGTGCCAGCAGTGTTTTGAAGGAGCAAGCTTTCTTT. The chain recombines TRBV2 with TRBJ1-1; D not certain. The CDR3 covers 12 residues. CDR1 SNHLY and CDR2 FYNNEI come from the germline V gene. V dropped 4 bases and J dropped 9 bases, with 12 bases sitting between them.

The CDR3 sequence: CASSERGSKAFF. The CDR3 DNA sequence: TGTGCCAGCAGTGAACGAGGGTCTAAGGCTTTCTTT. The chain recombines TRBV6-1 with TRBJ1-1; D remains unclear. CDR1 is MNHNS, CDR2 SASEGT, per germline. V was cut by 2 bases and J by 11 bases, with 12 bases left in between. CDR3 length: 12 residues.

The CDR3 nucleotides are TGTGCCTGGAGCTCGAGGGAGTATCAGCCCCAGCATTTT. It encodes CAWSSREYQPQHF. This rearrangement joins TRBV30 to TRBJ1-5; D not resolved. The CDR3 has 13 amino acids. Per the germline V gene, CDR1 is GTSNPN and CDR2 is SVGIG (reference sequence). V dropped 3 bases and J dropped 5 bases, with 11 bases sitting between them.

As DNA, the CDR3 is TGTGCCAGCAGCCCAAGACTAGCGGGGGGTAGCACAGATACGCAGTATTTT. As protein: CASSPRLAGGSTDTQYF. The V gene is TRBV9, the J gene TRBJ2-3; 13 bases map to TRBD2. Germline CDR1 reads SGDLS; CDR2 reads YYNGEE. The ends lost 4 bases at V and 0 bases at J; junction bases unmatched: 5. The CDR3 runs to 17 residues.

The chain employs TRBV7-6 and TRBJ2-3; D may be TRBD2 (7 bases). This CDR3 spans 16 amino acids. V shed 1 base and J shed 4 bases, with 15 bases lying between them. The germline gives CDR1 SGHVS, CDR2 FNYEAQ. The CDR3: CASSLGGGAPPDTQYF. CDR3 nucleotides: TGTGCCAGCAGCTTAGGAGGGGGGGCCCCCCCAGATACGCAGTATTTT.

The genes are TRBV2 and TRBJ2-2, with 10 bases that match TRBD1. J was trimmed by 3 bases and V by 7 bases; bases with no gene match: 2. The CDR3 has 14 residues. The germline CDR1 and CDR2 sequences are SNHLY and FYNNEI. The CDR3: CASTGTGDTGELFF. CDR3 bases: TGTGCCAGCACCGGGACAGGGGACACCGGGGAGCTGTTTTTT.

The rearrangement uses TRBV4-3 and TRBJ2-1; weak D call: TRBD2 (7 bases). Germline V gene lookup returns CDR1 LGHNA and CDR2 YSLEER. V dropped 4 bases and J dropped 5 bases, with 18 bases sitting between them. The CDR3 loop spans 16 amino acids. The CDR3, as DNA: TGCGCCAGCAGCCCCGGGGGGCGGGGGTTAAACAATGAGCAGTTCTTC. This sequence encodes CASSPGGRGLNNEQFF.

This clone was seen only once. This chain connects TRBV7-9 to TRBJ2-7; D gene ambiguous. The germline gives CDR1 SEHNR, CDR2 FQNEAQ (reference sequence). Trimming cost V 5 bases and J 5 bases, with 16 bases left between them. CDR3 length equals 14 residues. Written as DNA, the CDR3 is TGTGCCAGCAGCCAAGGGTACGAACGCCACGAGCAGTACTTC. Translating it yields CASSQGYERHEQYF.

This clone was observed a few times. The rearrangement links TRBV14 to TRBJ1-2; D is undetermined. The CDR3 has 11 residues. Germline V gene sequence: CDR1 SGHDN, CDR2 FVKESK. The ends were cut back, 4 bases at V and 8 bases at J, with 8 bases in the middle. CDR3 loop: CASSRYRGYTF. DNA of the CDR3: TGTGCCAGCAGCCGCTACCGGGGCTACACCTTC.

The chain employs TRBV7-9 and TRBJ2-5, with 8 bases matching TRBD1. V shed 1 base, J shed 5 bases, and the junction held 6 bases outside the gene matches. The germline V gene encodes CDR1 SEHNR and CDR2 FQNEAQ (reference sequence). The CDR3 is 15 amino acids. CDR3 amino acids: CASSLERTGRETQYF. The CDR3 DNA reads as TGTGCCAGCAGCTTAGAGCGGACAGGGAGGGAGACCCAGTACTTC.

The V gene is TRBV11-3, the J gene TRBJ1-2; D remains unclear. Germline CDR1 and CDR2: SGHNT and YENEEA. Trimming cost V 5 bases and J 8 bases, with 18 bases left between them. The length of the CDR3 is 14 residues. DNA for the CDR3: TGTGCCAGCAGCCCCTCCACCCCCCCGTGCGGCTACACCTTC. It translates to CASSPSTPPCGYTF.

The J gene is TRBJ1-3, the V gene TRBV6-1, with a possible D match to TRBD1 (5 bases). V lost 1 base and J 12 bases, leaving 7 bases between the germline ends. The CDR3 runs 11 residues. Germline CDR1 MNHNS, CDR2 SASEGT. The CDR3 region is CASSEGGGIYF. The CDR3 nucleotides read TGTGCCAGCAGTGAAGGGGGCGGCATATATTTT.